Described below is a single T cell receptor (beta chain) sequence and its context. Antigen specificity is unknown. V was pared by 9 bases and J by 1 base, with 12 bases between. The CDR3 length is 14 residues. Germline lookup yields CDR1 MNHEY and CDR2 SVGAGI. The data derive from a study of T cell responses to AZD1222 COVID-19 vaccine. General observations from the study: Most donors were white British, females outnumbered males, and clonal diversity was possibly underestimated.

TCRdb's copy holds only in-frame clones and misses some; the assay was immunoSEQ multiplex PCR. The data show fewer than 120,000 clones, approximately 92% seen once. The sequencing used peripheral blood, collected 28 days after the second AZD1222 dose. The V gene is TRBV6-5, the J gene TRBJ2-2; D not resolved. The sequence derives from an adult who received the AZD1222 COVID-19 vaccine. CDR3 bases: TGTGCCAGTACGCAGACTCGGAACACCGGGGAGCTGTTTTTT. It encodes CASTQTRNTGELFF.